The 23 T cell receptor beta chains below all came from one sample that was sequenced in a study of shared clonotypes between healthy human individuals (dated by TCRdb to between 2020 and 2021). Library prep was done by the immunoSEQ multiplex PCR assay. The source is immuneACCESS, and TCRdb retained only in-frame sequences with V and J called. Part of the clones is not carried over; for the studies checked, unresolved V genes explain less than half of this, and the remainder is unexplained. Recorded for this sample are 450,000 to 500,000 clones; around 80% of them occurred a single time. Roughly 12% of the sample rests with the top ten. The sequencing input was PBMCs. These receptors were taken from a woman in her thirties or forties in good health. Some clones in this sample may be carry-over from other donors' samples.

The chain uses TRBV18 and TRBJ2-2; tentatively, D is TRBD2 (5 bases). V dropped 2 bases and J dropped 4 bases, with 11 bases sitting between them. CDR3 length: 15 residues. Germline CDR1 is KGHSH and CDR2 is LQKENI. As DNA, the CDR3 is TGTGCCAGCTCACCAAGGACTGAGACCACCGGGGAGCTGTTTTTT. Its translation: CASSPRTETTGELFF.

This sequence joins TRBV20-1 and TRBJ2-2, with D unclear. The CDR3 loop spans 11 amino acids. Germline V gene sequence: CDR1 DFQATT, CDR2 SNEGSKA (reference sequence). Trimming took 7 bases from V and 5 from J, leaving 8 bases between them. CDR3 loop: CSVYGTGELFF. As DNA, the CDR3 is TGCAGTGTTTATGGGACCGGGGAGCTGTTTTTT.

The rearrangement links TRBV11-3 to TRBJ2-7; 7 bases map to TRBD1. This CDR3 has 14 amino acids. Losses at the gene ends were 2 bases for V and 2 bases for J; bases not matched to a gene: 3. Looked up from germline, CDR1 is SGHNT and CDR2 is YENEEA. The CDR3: CASSLMTGPYEQYF. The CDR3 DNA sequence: TGTGCCAGCAGCTTAATGACAGGGCCCTACGAGCAGTACTTC.

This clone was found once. The CDR3 spells CASSPGLPTYNEQFF. The CDR3 nucleotides read TGTGCCAGCAGCCCGGGACTACCGACCTACAATGAGCAGTTCTTC. J is TRBJ2-1 and V is TRBV27; TRBD2 agrees at 7 bases. CDR3 length: 15 amino acids. Looked up from germline, CDR1 is MNHEY and CDR2 is SMNVEV (reference sequence). V gave up 6 bases and J gave up 2 bases; unmatched junction bases: 7.

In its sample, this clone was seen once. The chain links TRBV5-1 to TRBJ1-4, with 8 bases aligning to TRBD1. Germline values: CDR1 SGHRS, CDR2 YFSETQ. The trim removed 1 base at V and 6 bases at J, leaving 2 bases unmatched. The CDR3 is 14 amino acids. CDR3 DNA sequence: TGCGCCAGCAGCTTGCAGGGGGCGGATGAAAAACTGTTTTTT. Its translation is CASSLQGADEKLFF.

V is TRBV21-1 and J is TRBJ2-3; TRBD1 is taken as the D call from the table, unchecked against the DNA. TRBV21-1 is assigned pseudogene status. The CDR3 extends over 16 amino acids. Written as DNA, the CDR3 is TGTGCCAGCAGCAAAGACAGCAATATGAGCACAGATACGCAGTATTTT. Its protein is CASSKDSNMSTDTQYF.

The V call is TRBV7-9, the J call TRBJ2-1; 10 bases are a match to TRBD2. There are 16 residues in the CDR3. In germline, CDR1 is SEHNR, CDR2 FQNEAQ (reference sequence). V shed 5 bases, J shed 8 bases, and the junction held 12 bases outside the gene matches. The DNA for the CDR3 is TGTGCCAGCAGCCTCCCGGGACTAGCGTTGGTCGATGAGCAGTTCTTC. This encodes CASSLPGLALVDEQFF. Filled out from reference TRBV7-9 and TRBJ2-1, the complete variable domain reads DTGVSQNPRHKITKRGQNVTFRCDPISEHNRLYWYRQTLGQGPEFLTYFQNEAQLEKSRLLSDRFSAERPKGSFSTLEIQRTEQGDSAMYLCASSLPGLALVDEQFFGPGTRLTVL.

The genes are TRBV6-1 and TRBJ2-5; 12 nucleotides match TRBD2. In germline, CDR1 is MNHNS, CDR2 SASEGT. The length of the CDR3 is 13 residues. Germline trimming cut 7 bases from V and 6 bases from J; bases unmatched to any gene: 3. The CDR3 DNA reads TGTGCCAGCATGACTAGCGGGGGACAGACCCAGTACTTC. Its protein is CASMTSGGQTQYF.

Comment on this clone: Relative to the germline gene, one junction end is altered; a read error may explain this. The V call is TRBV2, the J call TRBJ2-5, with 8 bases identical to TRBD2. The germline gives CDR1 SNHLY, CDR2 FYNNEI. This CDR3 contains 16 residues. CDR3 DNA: TGTGCCAGCAGGGAAGATGGGACTAGAGGGACAGAGACCCAGTACTTC. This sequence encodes CASREDGTRGTETQYF.

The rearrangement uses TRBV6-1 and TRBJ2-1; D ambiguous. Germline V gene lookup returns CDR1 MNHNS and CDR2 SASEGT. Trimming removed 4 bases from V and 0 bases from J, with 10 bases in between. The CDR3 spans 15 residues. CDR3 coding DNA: TGTGCCAGCAGTGCTGGGTGGGACTCCTACAATGAGCAGTTCTTC. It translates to CASSAGWDSYNEQFF.

The CDR3 sequence: CASSLPGDQGGEQYF. DNA for the CDR3: TGTGCCAGCAGTTTACCCGGGGATCAGGGTGGCGAGCAGTACTTC. The V call is TRBV28, the J call TRBJ2-7; D is perhaps TRBD1 or TRBD2 (5 bases each). V was clipped by 2 bases and J by 6 bases, with 17 bases between them. The CDR3 runs 15 residues. Per germline, CDR1 MDHEN and CDR2 SYDVKM.

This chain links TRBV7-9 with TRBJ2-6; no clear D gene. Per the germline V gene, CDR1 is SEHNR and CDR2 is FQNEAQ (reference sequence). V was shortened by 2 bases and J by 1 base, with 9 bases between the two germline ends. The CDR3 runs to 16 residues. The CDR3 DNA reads TGTGCCAGCAGCTTATCTTACGGATCTGGGGCCAACGTCCTGACTTTC. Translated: CASSLSYGSGANVLTF.

The CDR3 bases are TGTGCCAGCGGTATAGGACTAGCGTCCTCCTACAATGAGCAGTTCTTC. It encodes CASGIGLASSYNEQFF. The chain combines TRBV9 with TRBJ2-1; 9 bases are shared with TRBD2. CDR1 and CDR2 (germline): SGDLS, YYNGEE. This CDR3 is built from 16 residues. Trimming cost V 7 bases and J 0 bases; bases outside gene matches: 8.

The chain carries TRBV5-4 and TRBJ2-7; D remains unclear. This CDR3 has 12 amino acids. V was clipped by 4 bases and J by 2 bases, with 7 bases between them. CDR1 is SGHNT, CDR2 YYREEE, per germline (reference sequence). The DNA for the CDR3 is TGTGCCAGCAGCATCGGAGCCTACGAGCAGTACTTC. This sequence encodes CASSIGAYEQYF.

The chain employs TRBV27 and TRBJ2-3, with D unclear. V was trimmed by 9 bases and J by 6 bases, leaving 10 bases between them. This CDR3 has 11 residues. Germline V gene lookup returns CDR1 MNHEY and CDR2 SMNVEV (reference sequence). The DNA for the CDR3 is TGTGCCAGTCGTGCCTGGGATACGCAGTATTTT. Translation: CASRAWDTQYF.

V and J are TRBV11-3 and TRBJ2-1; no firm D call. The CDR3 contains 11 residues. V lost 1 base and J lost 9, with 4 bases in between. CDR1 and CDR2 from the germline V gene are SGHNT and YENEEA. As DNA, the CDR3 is TGTGCCAGCAGCTTAGGGTCTGAGCAGTTCTTC. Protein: CASSLGSEQFF.

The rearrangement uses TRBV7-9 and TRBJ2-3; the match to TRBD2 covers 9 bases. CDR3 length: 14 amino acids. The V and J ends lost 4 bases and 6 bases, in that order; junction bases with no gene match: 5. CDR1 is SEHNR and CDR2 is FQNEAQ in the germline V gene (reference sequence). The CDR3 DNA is TGTGCCAGCAGCTCCGCGGGAGGGCGTGATACGCAGTATTTT. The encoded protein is CASSSAGGRDTQYF.

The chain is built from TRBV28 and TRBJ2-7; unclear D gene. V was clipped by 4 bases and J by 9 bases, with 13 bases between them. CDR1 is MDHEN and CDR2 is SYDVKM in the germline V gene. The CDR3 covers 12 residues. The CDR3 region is CASSSGRTAQYF. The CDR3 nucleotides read TGTGCCAGCAGTTCTGGGCGGACGGCGCAGTACTTC.

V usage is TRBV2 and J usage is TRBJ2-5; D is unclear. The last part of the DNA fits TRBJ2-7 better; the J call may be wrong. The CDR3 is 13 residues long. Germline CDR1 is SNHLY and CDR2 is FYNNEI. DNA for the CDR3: TGTGCCAGCAGTTCACCCGTCCCCTACGAGCAGTACTTC. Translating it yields CASSSPVPYEQYF.

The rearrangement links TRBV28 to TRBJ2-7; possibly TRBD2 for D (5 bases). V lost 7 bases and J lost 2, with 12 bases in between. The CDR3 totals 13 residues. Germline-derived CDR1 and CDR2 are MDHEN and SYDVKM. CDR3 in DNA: TGTGCCAGCACAGACTATATCACCTACGAGCAGTACTTC. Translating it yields CASTDYITYEQYF.

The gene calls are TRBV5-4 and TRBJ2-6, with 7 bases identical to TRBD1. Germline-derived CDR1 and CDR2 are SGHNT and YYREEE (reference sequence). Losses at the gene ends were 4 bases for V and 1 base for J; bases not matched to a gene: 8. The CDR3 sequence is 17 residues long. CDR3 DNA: TGTGCCAGCAGCCCCTCGACAGGGCCATCTGGGGCCAACGTCCTGACTTTC. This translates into CASSPSTGPSGANVLTF.

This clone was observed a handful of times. CDR3 loop: CSVRTGSDQPQHF. For the CDR3, the DNA is TGCAGCGTGAGGACAGGGTCCGATCAGCCCCAGCATTTT. This chain connects TRBV29-1 to TRBJ1-5; TRBD1 matches 8 bases. This CDR3 spans 13 amino acids. Germline V gene sequence: CDR1 SQVTM, CDR2 ANQGSEA. After removal of 6 bases from V and 5 bases from J, the junction contained 6 bases not matched to a gene.

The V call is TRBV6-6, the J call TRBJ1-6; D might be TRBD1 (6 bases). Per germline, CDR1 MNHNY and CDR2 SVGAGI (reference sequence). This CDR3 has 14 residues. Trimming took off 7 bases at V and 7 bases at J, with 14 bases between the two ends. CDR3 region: CASTLGQGNSPLHF. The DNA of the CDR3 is TGTGCCAGCACATTGGGACAAGGCAATTCACCCCTCCACTTT.